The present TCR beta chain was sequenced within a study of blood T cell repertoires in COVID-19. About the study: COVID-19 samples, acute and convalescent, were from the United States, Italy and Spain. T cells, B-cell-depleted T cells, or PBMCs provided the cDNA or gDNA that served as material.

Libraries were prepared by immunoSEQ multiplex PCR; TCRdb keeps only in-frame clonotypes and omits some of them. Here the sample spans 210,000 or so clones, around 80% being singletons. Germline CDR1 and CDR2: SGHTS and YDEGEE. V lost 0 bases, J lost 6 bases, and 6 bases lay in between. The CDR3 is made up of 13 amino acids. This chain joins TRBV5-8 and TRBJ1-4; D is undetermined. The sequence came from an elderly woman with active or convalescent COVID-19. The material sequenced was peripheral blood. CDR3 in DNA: TGTGCCAGCAGCTTGGTCCAGGATGAAAAACTGTTTTTT. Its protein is CASSLVQDEKLFF.